The 2 T cell receptor beta chains given below trace back to one sample, sequenced in a study of breast tumors, draining lymph nodes, adjacent tissues. A single record per CDR3 protein comes from TCRdb applying MiXCR to the multiplex PCR reads. The data show about 22,000 distinct CDR3 sequences, around 50% seen once. Sequencing was carried out using breast tumor tissue. The receptors stem from a female donor with breast cancer. Some clones in this sample may be carry-over from other donors' samples.

V gene TRBV29-1 combines with J gene TRBJ1-2; D gene unclear. Germline V gives CDR1 SQVTM, CDR2 ANQGSEA. This CDR3 comprises 14 residues. Trimming took 5 bases from V and 0 from J, leaving 13 bases between them. The CDR3 protein is CSVRVAAANYGYTF. The CDR3 DNA sequence: TGCAGCGTTAGGGTCGCAGCAGCTAACTATGGCTACACCTTC.

This clonotype was seen repeatedly, ten times or more. The chain has TRBV5-1 and TRBJ1-4, with D maybe TRBD1 (6 bases). Trimming left V 0 bases short and J 7 bases short, with 10 bases between. The V gene's germline CDR1 is SGHRS and CDR2 YFSETQ. This CDR3 spans 14 amino acids. The CDR3: CASSLGDRSEKLFF. The CDR3 coding sequence is TGCGCCAGCAGCTTGGGAGACAGGAGTGAAAAACTGTTTTTT.